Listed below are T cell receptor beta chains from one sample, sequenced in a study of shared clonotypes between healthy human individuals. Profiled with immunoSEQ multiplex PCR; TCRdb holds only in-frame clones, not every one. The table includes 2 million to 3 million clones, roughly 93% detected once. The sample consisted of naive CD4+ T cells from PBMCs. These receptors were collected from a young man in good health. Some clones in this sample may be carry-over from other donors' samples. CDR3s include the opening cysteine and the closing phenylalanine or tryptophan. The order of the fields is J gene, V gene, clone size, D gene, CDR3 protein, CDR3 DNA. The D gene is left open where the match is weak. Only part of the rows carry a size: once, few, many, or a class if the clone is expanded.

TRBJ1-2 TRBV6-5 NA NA CASSPRTYGYTF TGTGCCAGCAGTCCACGAACATATGGCTACACCTTC
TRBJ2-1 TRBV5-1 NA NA CASSLSAGASYNEQFF TGCGCCAGCAGCTTATCGGCAGGGGCCTCCTACAATGAGCAGTTCTTC
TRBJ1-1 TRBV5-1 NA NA CASSLPRTGKSTEAFF TGCGCCAGCAGCTTACCTAGAACAGGAAAGAGCACTGAAGCTTTCTTT
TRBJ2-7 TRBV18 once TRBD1 CASSPFSGQGEEQYF TGTGCCAGCTCACCTTTTTCGGGACAGGGTGAAGAGCAGTACTTC
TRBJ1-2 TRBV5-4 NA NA CASSYPSGRPGYGYTF TGTGCCAGCAGCTATCCCTCTGGACGGCCAGGCTATGGCTACACCTTC
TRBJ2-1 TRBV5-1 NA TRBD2 CASSLASGGSLEQFF TGCGCCAGCAGCTTGGCTTCGGGAGGAAGTCTTGAGCAGTTCTTC
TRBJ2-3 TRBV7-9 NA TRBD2 CASSLTAGGTDTQYF TGTGCCAGCAGCTTAACAGCGGGAGGAACAGATACGCAGTATTTT
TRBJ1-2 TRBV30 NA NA CAWSVSSSNYGYTF TGTGCCTGGAGTGTTAGTTCCTCTAACTATGGCTACACCTTC
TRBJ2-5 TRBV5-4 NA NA CASSFAGLQETQYF TGTGCCAGCAGCTTCGCGGGGCTACAAGAGACCCAGTACTTC
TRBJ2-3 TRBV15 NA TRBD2 CATSPGTRADTQYF TGTGCCACCAGCCCGGGGACTAGAGCAGATACGCAGTATTTT
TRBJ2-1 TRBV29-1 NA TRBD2 CSVQSLLAKNEQFF TGCAGCGTCCAATCGTTACTAGCGAAGAATGAGCAGTTCTTC
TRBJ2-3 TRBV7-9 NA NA CASSLALTPSGTDTQYF TGTGCCAGCAGCTTAGCGCTAACTCCCTCAGGGACAGATACGCAGTATTTT
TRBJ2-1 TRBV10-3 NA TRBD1 CAIRGPGTGYNEQFF TGTGCCATCAGGGGCCCCGGGACAGGGTACAATGAGCAGTTCTTC
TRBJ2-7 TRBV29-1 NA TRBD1 CSVEVGQGWSYEQYF TGCAGCGTTGAAGTAGGACAGGGTTGGTCCTACGAGCAGTACTTC
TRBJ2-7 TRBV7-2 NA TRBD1 CASSKQGVRDEQYF TGTGCCAGCAGCAAACAGGGGGTAAGGGACGAGCAGTACTTC
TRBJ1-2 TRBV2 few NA CASRVGLTGYGYTF TGTGCCAGCAGGGTGGGGCTAACAGGCTATGGCTACACCTTC
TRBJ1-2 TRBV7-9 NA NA CASSRDNNYGYTF TGTGCCAGCAGCCGGGACAATAACTATGGCTACACCTTC
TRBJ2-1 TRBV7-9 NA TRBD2 CASSSSGRAYNEQFF TGTGCCAGCAGCTCTAGCGGGAGGGCCTACAATGAGCAGTTCTTC
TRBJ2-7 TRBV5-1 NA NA CASSLEAEQYF TGCGCCAGCAGCTTGGAGGCCGAGCAGTACTTC
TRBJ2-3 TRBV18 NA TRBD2 CASSPPSSGRETDTQYF TGTGCCAGCTCACCCCCGAGTAGCGGGAGAGAAACAGATACGCAGTATTTT
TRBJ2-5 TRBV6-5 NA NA CASSPGGETQYF TGTGCCAGCAGCCCAGGGGGGGAGACCCAGTACTTC
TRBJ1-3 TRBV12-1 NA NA CASSFGYRGRSGNTIYF TGTGCCAGCAGCTTTGGCTACAGGGGCCGCTCTGGAAACACCATATATTTT
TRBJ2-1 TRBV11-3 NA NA CASSLTDISYNEQFF TGTGCCAGCAGCTTAACGGATATTTCCTACAATGAGCAGTTCTTC
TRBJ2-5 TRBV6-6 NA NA CASSYSRGGRETQYF TGTGCCAGCAGTTACTCGAGGGGAGGCCGGGAGACCCAGTACTTC
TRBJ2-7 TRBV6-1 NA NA CASTRQVSYEQYF TGTGCCAGCACCCGACAGGTCTCCTACGAGCAGTACTTC
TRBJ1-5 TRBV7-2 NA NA CASSLRQGQGQPQHF TGTGCCAGCAGCTTAAGGCAGGGGCAGGGTCAGCCCCAGCATTTT
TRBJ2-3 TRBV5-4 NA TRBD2 CASSLGGGLAGGTQYF TGTGCCAGCAGCTTGGGGGGCGGCCTAGCGGGAGGTACGCAGTATTTT
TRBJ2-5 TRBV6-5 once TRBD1 CASSTSQGNEETQYF TGTGCCAGCAGTACATCACAGGGGAATGAAGAGACCCAGTACTTC
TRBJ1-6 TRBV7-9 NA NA CASTLDGSPLHF TGTGCCAGCACCCTCGACGGATCACCCCTCCACTTT
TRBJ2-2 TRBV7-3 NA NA CASSFNTAGELFF TGTGCCAGCAGCTTTAACACCGCCGGGGAGCTGTTTTTT
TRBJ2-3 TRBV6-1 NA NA CASSARQPTRGDTQYF TGTGCCAGCAGTGCCAGGCAGCCAACGAGGGGAGATACGCAGTATTTT
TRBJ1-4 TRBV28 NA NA CASSPLGEGGLHGKLFF TGTGCCAGCAGTCCTTTAGGAGAGGGGGGCCTTCATGGGAAACTGTTTTTT
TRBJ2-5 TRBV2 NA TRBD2 CASSRTSDQETQYF TGTGCCAGCAGTCGTACTAGCGACCAAGAGACCCAGTACTTC
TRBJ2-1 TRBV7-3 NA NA CASSFSRDLTYNEQFF TGTGCCAGCAGCTTCTCACGGGACCTCACGTACAATGAGCAGTTCTTC
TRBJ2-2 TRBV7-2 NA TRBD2 CASSFGGVYTGELFF TGTGCCAGCAGCTTTGGGGGGGTCTACACCGGGGAGCTGTTTTTT
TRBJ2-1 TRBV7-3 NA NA CASSLRRASYNEQFF TGTGCCAGCAGCTTACGGCGAGCCTCCTACAATGAGCAGTTCTTC
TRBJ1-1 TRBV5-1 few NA CASSLMAAGEAAFF TGCGCCAGCAGCTTGATGGCGGCAGGGGAAGCAGCTTTCTTT
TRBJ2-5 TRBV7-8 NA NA CASSPPTGVRPETQYF TGTGCCAGCAGTCCTCCTACGGGAGTGCGGCCAGAGACCCAGTACTTC
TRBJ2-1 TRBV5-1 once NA CASSLVVGDNEQFF TGCGCCAGCAGCTTGGTTGTCGGGGACAATGAGCAGTTCTTC
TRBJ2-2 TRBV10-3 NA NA CAIRETGELFF TGTGCCATCAGGGAAACCGGGGAGCTGTTTTTT